Shown below are 2 T cell receptor beta chains from a single sample sequenced in a study of blood T cell repertoires in COVID-19. TCRdb's table, derived via immunoSEQ multiplex PCR, lists solely in-frame clones and lacks some. The sample shows fewer than 400,000 clones, around 80% of them seen only once. The source material was peripheral blood. The origin of the receptors is a man aged 30 to 45 with active or convalescent COVID-19.

This clone was seen more than once but under ten times. The chain employs TRBV10-1 and TRBJ2-3; 7 positions agree with TRBD1. The V gene's germline CDR1 is WNHNN and CDR2 SYGVQD (reference sequence). This CDR3 region has 13 residues. V shed 8 bases and J 3 bases; nucleotides not matched to a gene: 5. The CDR3, as DNA: TGCGCCAGCGGAACACAGGGGACAGATACGCAGTATTTT. This encodes CASGTQGTDTQYF.

This clone was recorded a few times. V is TRBV7-9 and J is TRBJ2-3, with D perhaps TRBD2 (7 bases). Germline V gene data show CDR1 as SEHNR and CDR2 as FQNEAQ (reference sequence). The ends were cut back, 1 base at V and 2 bases at J, with 10 bases in the middle. The CDR3 runs 15 residues. Written as DNA, the CDR3 is TGTGCCAGCAGCTTAGGCGGGGGCGTCACAGATACGCAGTATTTT. It is translated as CASSLGGGVTDTQYF.